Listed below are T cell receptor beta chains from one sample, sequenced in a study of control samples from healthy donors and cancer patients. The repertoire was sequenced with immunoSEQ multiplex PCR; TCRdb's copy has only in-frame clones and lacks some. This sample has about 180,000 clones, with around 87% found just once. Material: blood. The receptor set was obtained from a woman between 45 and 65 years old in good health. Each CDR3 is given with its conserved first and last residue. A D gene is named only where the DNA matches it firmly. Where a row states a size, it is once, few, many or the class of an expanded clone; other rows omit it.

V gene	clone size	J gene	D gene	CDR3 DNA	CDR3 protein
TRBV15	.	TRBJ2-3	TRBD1	TGTGCCACCAGCAGAGATAATGAGAGGGGGCGTACGCAGTATTTT	CATSRDNERGRTQYF
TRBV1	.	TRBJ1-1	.	TGCACCAGCAGCAACCAGAACCCAAGGGGTAACACTGAAGCTTTCTTT	CTSSNQNPRGNTEAFF
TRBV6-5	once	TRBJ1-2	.	TGTGCCAGCAGCCTAGATCCCCTAGCTAACTATGGCTACACCTTC	CASSLDPLANYGYTF
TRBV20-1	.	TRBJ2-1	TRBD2	TGCAGTGCTAGTGAGGGACTAGCGGGGGTGGGGCAGTTCTTC	CSASEGLAGVGQFF
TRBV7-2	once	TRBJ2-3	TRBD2	TGTGCCAGCAGCTTTGCTAGCGGGAGGGTAACAGATACGCAGTATTTT	CASSFASGRVTDTQYF
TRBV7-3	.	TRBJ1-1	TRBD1	TGTGCCAGCAGCTTAACCTACAGGACAGGGGCGGAGGTGAACACTGAAGCTTTCTTT	CASSLTYRTGAEVNTEAFF
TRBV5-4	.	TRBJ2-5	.	TGTGCCAGCAGCTTAGGGGGGGTTGGGGAGACCCAGTACTTC	CASSLGGVGETQYF
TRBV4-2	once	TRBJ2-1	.	TGTGCCAGCAGCCAAGGGGGGCCGGACAATGAGCAGTTCTTC	CASSQGGPDNEQFF
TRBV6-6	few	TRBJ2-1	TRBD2	TGTGCCAGCAATGTACGGGGGGACAATGAGCAGTTCTTC	CASNVRGDNEQFF
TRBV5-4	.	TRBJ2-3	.	TGTGCCAGCAGCTTGGGTAGGACAGCTAGCACAGATACGCAGTATTTT	CASSLGRTASTDTQYF
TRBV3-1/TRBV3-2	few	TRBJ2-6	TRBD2	TGTGCCAGCAGTTCGGGACTAGCGGGAGGTGGGGCCAACGTCCTGACTTTC	CASSSGLAGGGANVLTF
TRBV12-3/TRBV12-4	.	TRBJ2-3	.	TGTGCCAGCACAAGGGAGGTGGGAGATACGCAGTATTTT	CASTREVGDTQYF
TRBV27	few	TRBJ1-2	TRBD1	TGTGCCAGCAGTTCGGTTAAAAGAAGCGGGACAGTGAACTATGGCTACACCTTC	CASSSVKRSGTVNYGYTF
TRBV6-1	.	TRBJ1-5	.	TGTGCCAGCAGTGACAGGGGCCAGAGCAATCAGCCCCAGCATTTT	CASSDRGQSNQPQHF
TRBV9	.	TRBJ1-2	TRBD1	TGTGCCAGCAGCGTAGAGGACAGGGAAGATGGCTACACCTTC	CASSVEDREDGYTF
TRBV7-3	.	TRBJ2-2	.	TGTGCCAGCAGCTACGTCCCCTCGAACACCGGGGAGCTGTTTTTT	CASSYVPSNTGELFF
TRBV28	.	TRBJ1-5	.	TGTGCCAGCAGTTTAATAGGTTTGGATCAGCCCCAGCATTTT	CASSLIGLDQPQHF
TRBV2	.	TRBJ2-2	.	TGTGCCAGCACGGACGGGGAGCTGTTTTTT	CASTDGELFF
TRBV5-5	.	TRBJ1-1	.	TGTGCCAGCACCACCGGGGGGGAGAACACTGAAGCTTTCTTT	CASTTGGENTEAFF
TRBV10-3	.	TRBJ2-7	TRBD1	TGTGCCATCCGACCCGGGACAGGGGGCTACGAGCAGTACTTC	CAIRPGTGGYEQYF
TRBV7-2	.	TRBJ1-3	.	TGTGCCAGCACCCCAGAGGGCCCTAGTTTTGGAAACACCATATATTTT	CASTPEGPSFGNTIYF
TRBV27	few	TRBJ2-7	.	TGTGCCAGCAGTTTGGGTAGCGGCTACGAGCAGTACTTC	CASSLGSGYEQYF
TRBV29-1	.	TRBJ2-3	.	TGCAGCGCACAAGGTCTAGGGATTGATACGCAGTATTTT	CSAQGLGIDTQYF
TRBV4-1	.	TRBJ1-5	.	TGCGCCAGCAGCCAGACTGATAATCAGCCCCAGCATTTT	CASSQTDNQPQHF
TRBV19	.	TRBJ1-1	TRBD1	TGTGCCAGTAGGGTGGGGACAGGGGGCCCGCTGGTTCGGACTGAAGCTTTCTTT	CASRVGTGGPLVRTEAFF
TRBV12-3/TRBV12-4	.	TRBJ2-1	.	TGTGCCAGCAGTCCCGGAACTGTAAATGAGCAGTTCTTC	CASSPGTVNEQFF
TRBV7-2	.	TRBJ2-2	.	TGTGCCAGCAGCTTCTTTGAGAACACCGGGGAGCTGTTTTTT	CASSFFENTGELFF
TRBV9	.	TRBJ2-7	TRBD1	TGTGCCAGCAGCGTACGTCAGGGGGCATCCGAGCAGTACTTC	CASSVRQGASEQYF
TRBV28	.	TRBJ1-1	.	TGTGCCAGCAGTGGTACAGCAAAGGGGGACACTGAAGCTTTCTTT	CASSGTAKGDTEAFF
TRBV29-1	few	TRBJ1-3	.	TGCAGCGTTGAAGATGAGGGGGTCCGCTCTGGAAACACCATATATTTT	CSVEDEGVRSGNTIYF
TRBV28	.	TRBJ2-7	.	TGTGCCAGCAGCATAGGGACCTACGAGCAGTACTTC	CASSIGTYEQYF
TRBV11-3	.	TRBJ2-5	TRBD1	TGTGCCAGCAGCCCAGGGACAGTCCAACAAGAGACCCAGTACTTC	CASSPGTVQQETQYF
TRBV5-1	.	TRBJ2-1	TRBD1	TGCGCCAGCAGCTTGTTCTCGGCACAGGGGGTCGGGAATGAGCAGTTCTTC	CASSLFSAQGVGNEQFF
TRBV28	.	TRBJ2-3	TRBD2	TGTGCCAGCAGTTTAGCTAGCGGGGGGGCATGGACGCAGTATTTT	CASSLASGGAWTQYF
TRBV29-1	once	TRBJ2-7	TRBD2	TGCAGTGCTAAGAGAACAGCGGGATTCGAGCAGTACTTC	CSAKRTAGFEQYF
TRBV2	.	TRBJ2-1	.	TGTGCCAGCAGGAGTGGTCCCTCCTACAATGAGCAGTTCTTC	CASRSGPSYNEQFF
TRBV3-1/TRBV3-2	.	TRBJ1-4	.	TGTGCCAGCAGCCCCCTCGGAGGGCATCTGTTTTTT	CASSPLGGHLFF
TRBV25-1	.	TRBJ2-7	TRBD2	TGTGCCAGCAGCCGGGGGGCCTACGAGCAGTACTTC	CASSRGAYEQYF
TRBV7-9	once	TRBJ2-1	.	TGTGCCAGCAGCTTAAATAGCGGCTCCTACAATGAGCAGTTCTTC	CASSLNSGSYNEQFF
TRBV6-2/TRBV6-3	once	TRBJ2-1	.	TGTGCCAGCAGTAAGCCTCCCGGCTCCAGCTCCTACAATGAGCAGTTCTTC	CASSKPPGSSSYNEQFF
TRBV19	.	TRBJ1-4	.	TGTGCCAGTAGTTGGACAATAGCAACTAATGAAAAACTGTTTTTT	CASSWTIATNEKLFF
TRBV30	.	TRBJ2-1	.	TGTGCCTCGAGGGCACGATATTCCGATGAGCAGTTCTTC	CASRARYSDEQFF
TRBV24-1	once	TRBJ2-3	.	TGTGCCACCAGTCTAGGACAGCTCACAGATACGCAGTATTTT	CATSLGQLTDTQYF
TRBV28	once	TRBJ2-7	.	TGTGCCAGCATGACTGGGCGGGGATCACCTTGGGGCGAGCAGTACTTC	CASMTGRGSPWGEQYF